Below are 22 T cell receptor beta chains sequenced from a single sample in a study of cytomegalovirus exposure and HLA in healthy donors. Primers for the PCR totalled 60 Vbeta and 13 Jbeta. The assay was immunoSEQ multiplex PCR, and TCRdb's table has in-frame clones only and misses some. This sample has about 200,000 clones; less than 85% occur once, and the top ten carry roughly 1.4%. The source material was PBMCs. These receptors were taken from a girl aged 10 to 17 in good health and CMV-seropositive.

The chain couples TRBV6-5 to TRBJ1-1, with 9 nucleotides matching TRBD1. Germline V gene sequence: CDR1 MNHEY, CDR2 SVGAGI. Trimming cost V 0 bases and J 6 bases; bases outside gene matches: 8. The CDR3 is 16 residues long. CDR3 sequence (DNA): TGTGCCAGCAGTTACTCGAGGGGAACAGGGGGCTCTGAAGCTTTCTTT. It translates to CASSYSRGTGGSEAFF.

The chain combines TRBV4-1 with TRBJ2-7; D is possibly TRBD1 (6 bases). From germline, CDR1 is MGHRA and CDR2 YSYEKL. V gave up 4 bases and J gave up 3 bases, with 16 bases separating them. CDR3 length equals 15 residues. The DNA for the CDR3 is TGCGCCAGCAGCCGTTTCGTGACAGGTCTCTACGAGCAGTACTTC. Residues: CASSRFVTGLYEQYF.

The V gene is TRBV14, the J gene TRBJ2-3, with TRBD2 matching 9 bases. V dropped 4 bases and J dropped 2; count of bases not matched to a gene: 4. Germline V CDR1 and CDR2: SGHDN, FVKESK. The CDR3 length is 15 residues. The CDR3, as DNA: TGTGCCAGCAGCCGTAGCGGGGGCCTCACAGATACGCAGTATTTT. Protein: CASSRSGGLTDTQYF.

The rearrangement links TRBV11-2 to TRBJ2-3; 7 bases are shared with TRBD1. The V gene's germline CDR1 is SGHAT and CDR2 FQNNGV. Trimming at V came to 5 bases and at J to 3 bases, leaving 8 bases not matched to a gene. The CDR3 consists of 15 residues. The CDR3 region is CASSVRYRGTDTQYF. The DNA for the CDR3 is TGTGCCAGCAGCGTAAGGTACAGGGGTACAGATACGCAGTATTTT. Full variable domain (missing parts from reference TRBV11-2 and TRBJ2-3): EAGVAQSPRYKIIEKRQSVAFWCNPISGHATLYWYQQILGQGPKLLIQFQNNGVVDDSQLPKDRFSAERLKGVDSTLKIQPAKLEDSAVYLCASSVRYRGTDTQYFGPGTRLTVL.

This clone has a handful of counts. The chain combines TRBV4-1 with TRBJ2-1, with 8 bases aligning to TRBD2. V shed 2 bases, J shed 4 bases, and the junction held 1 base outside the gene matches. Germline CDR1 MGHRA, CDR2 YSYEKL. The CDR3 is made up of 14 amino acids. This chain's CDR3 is CASSQPGGYNEQFF. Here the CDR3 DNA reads TGCGCCAGCAGCCAACCGGGGGGGTACAATGAGCAGTTCTTC.

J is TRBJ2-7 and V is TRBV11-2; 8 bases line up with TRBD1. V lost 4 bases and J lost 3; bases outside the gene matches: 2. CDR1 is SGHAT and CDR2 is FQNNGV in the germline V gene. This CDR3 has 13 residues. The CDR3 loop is CASSSTGDYEQYF. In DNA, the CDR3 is TGTGCCAGCAGCTCGACAGGGGACTACGAGCAGTACTTC.

The CDR3 sequence is CASSTTRVHYGYTF. CDR3 coding DNA: TGTGCCAGCAGCACCACTCGGGTCCACTATGGCTACACCTTC. The chain has TRBV7-2 and TRBJ1-2; no clear D gene. Germline-derived CDR1 and CDR2 are SGHTA and FQGNSA. This CDR3 region has 14 residues. Trimming stripped 5 bases from V and 3 bases from J, with 13 bases between.

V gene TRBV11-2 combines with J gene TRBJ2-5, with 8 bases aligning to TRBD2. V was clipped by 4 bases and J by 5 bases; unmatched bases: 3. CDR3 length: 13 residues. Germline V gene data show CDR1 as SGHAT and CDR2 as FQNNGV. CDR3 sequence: CASSSRGGETQYF. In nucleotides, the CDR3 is TGTGCCAGCAGCTCCCGGGGGGGTGAGACCCAGTACTTC.

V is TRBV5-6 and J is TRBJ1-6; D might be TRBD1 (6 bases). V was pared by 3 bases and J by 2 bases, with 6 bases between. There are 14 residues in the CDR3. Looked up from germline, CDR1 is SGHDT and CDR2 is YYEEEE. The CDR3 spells CASSWDTYNSPLHF. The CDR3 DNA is TGTGCCAGCAGCTGGGACACCTATAATTCACCCCTCCACTTT.

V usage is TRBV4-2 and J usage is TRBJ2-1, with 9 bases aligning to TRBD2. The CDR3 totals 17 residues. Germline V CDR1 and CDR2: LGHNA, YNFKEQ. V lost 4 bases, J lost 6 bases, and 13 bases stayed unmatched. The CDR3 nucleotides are TGTGCCAGCAGCCTCCACGCGAGCGGGGGGACCAGCAATGAGCAGTTCTTC. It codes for CASSLHASGGTSNEQFF.

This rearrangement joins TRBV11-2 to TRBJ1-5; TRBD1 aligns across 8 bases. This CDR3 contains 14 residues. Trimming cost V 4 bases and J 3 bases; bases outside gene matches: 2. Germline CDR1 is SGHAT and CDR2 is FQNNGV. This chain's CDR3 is CASSSDRVNQPQHF. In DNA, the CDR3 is TGTGCCAGCAGCTCGGACAGGGTCAATCAGCCCCAGCATTTT.

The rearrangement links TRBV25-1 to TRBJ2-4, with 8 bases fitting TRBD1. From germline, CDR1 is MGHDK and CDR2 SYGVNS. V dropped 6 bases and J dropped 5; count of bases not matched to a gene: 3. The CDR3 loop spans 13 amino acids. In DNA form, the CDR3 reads TGTGCCAGCAGGGACAGGGTCCAAAACATTCAGTACTTC. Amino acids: CASRDRVQNIQYF.

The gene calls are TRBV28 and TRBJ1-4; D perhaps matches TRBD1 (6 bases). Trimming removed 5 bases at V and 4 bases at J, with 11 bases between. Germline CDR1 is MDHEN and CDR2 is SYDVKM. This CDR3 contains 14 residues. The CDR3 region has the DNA TGTGCCAGCAGTCCGGGACATTTTAATGAAAAACTGTTTTTT. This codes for CASSPGHFNEKLFF.

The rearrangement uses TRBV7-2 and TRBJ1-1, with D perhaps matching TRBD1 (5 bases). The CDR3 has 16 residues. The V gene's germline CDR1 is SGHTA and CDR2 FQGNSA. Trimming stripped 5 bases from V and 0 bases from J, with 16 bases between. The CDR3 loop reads CASSPKRQLMNTEAFF. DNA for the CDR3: TGTGCCAGCAGCCCTAAACGACAGCTTATGAACACTGAAGCTTTCTTT.

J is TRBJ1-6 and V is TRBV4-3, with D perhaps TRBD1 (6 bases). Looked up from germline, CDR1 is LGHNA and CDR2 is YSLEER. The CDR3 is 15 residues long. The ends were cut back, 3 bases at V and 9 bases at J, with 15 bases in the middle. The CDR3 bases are TGCGCCAGCAGCCAGGAACAGGGAGGGAGTTCACCCCTCCACTTT. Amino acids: CASSQEQGGSSPLHF.

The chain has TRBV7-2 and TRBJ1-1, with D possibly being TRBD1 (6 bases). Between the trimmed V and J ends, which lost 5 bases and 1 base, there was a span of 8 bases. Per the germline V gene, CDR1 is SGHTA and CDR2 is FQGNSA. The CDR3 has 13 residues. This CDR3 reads CASSQGQNTEAFF. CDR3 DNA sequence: TGTGCCAGCAGCCAGGGACAGAACACTGAAGCTTTCTTT.

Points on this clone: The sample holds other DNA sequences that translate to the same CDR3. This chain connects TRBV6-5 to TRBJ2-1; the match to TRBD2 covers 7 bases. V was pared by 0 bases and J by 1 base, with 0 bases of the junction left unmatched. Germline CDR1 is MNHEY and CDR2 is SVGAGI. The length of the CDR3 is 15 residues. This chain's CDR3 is CASSYSGGSYNEQFF. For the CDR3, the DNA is TGTGCCAGCAGTTACTCGGGGGGGTCCTACAATGAGCAGTTCTTC.

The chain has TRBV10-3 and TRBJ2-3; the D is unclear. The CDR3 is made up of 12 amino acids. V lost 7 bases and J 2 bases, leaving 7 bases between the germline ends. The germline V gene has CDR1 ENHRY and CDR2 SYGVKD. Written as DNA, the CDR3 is TGTGCCATCAATCTATCCACAGATACGCAGTATTTT. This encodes CAINLSTDTQYF.

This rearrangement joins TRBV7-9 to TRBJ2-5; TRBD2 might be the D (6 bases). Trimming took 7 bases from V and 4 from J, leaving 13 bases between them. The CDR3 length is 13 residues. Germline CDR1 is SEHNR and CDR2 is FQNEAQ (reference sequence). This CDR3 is CASTKTSRETQYF. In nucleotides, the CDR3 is TGTGCCAGCACCAAAACTAGCCGAGAGACCCAGTACTTC.

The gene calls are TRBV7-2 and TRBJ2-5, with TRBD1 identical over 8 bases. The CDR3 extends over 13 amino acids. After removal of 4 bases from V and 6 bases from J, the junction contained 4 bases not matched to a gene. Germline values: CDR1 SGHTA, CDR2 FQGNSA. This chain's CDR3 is CASSSDREKTQYF. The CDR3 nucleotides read TGTGCCAGCAGCTCGGACAGGGAGAAGACCCAGTACTTC.

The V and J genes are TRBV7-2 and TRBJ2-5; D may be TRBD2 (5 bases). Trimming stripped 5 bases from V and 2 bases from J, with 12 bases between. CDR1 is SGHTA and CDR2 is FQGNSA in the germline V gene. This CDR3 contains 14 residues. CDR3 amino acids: CASSGGDGQETQYF. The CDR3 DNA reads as TGTGCCAGCAGCGGAGGAGATGGGCAAGAGACCCAGTACTTC.

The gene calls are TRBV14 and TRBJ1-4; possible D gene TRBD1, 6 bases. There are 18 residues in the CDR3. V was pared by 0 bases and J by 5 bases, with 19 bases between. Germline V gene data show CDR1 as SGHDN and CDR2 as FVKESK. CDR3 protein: CASSQDTYKTGKNEKLFF. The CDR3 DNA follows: TGTGCCAGCAGCCAAGACACCTATAAAACAGGGAAGAATGAAAAACTGTTTTTT.